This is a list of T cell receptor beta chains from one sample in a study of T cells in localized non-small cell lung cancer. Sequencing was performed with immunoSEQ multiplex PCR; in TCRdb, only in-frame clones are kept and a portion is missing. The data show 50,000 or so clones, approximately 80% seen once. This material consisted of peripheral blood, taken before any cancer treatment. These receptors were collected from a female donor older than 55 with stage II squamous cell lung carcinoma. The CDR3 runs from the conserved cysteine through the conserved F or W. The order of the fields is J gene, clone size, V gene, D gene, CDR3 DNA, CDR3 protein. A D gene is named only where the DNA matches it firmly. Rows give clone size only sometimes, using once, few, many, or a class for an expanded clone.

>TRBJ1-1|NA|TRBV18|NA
TGTGCCAGCTCACCGGGACGGAACACTGAAGCTTTCTTT
CASSPGRNTEAFF
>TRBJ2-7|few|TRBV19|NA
TGTGCCAGTAGTCGGGGGACTCCAAGCTCCTACGAGCAGTACTTC
CASSRGTPSSYEQYF
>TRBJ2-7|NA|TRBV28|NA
TGTGCCAGCAGGTTGGGGTATGGCGAGCAGTACTTC
CASRLGYGEQYF
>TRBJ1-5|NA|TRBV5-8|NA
TGTGCCAGCAGCGCGGGGACGCCAAACCGGCAGCCCCAGCATTTT
CASSAGTPNRQPQHF
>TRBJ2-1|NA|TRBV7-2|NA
TGTGCCAGCAGCCGGGGGAACAGCTACTACAATGAGCAGTTCTTC
CASSRGNSYYNEQFF
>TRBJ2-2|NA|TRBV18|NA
TGTGCCAGCTCACTGAAAAACACCGGGGAGCTGTTTTTT
CASSLKNTGELFF
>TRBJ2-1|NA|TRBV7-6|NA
TGTGCCAGCAGCTTAGCTGAAAGCTATGAGCAGTTCTTC
CASSLAESYEQFF
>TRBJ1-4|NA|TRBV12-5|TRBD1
TGTGCTAGTCTATCAGAGGGGGCTAAGGAAAAACTGTTTTTT
CASLSEGAKEKLFF
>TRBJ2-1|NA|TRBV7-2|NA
TGTGCCAGCAGCTTAGGCTGGCTAGCATCCAATGAGCAGTTCTTC
CASSLGWLASNEQFF
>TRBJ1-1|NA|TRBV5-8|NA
TGTGCCAGCAGGGATGGAAGTCCGAACACTGAAGCTTTCTTT
CASRDGSPNTEAFF
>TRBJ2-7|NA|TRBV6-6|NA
TGTGCCAGCATCAGTGGCGGAACCTACGAGCAGTACTTC
CASISGGTYEQYF
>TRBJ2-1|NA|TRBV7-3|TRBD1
TGTGCCAGCAGCTACCAGACAGGGCAGAGTGAGCAGTTCTTC
CASSYQTGQSEQFF
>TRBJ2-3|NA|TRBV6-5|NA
TGTGCCAGCCTCCGGAGCACAGATACGCAGTATTTT
CASLRSTDTQYF
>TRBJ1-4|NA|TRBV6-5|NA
TGTGCCAGCCGTACGGGGACAAGGGGTGAAAAACTGTTTTTT
CASRTGTRGEKLFF
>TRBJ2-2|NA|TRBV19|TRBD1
TGTGCCAGTAGTACAGGGGGCAACACCGGGGAGCTGTTTTTT
CASSTGGNTGELFF
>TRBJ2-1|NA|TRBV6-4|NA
TGTGCCAGCGTAGAACAGTACAATGAGCAGTTCTTC
CASVEQYNEQFF
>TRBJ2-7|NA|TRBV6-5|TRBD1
TGTGCCAGCAGTCGAGGGGACAGACCCTACGAGCAGTACTTC
CASSRGDRPYEQYF
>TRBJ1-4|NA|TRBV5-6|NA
TGTGCCAGCAGCTTAGGACCGACGAATGAAAAACTGTTTTTT
CASSLGPTNEKLFF
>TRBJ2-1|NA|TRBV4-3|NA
TGCGCCAGCAGCCCCGAGCCGAAGAACAATGAGCAGTTCTTC
CASSPEPKNNEQFF
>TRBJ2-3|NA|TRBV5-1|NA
TGCGCCAGCAGCTGGGCCGACGGGACAGATACGCAGTATTTT
CASSWADGTDTQYF
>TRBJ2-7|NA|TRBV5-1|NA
TGCGCCAGCAGCTTGGTCAGGGGAAGCAACTACGAGCAGTACTTC
CASSLVRGSNYEQYF
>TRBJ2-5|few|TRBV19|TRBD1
TGTGCCAGTAGCCCCTTTGGGGGGACAGGGAAAGAGACCCAGTACTTC
CASSPFGGTGKETQYF
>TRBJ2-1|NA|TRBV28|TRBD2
TGTGCCAGCAATCCCCGGACTAGCGGGGCGCAGTTCTTC
CASNPRTSGAQFF
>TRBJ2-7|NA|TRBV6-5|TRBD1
TGTGCCAGCAGTATGACCGGGACAGGATTCTACGAGCAGTACTTC
CASSMTGTGFYEQYF
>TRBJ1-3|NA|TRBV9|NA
TGTGCCAGCAGCGTTAGGGACGGAGATGGAAACACCATATATTTT
CASSVRDGDGNTIYF
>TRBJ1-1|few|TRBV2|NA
TGTGCCAGCAGTGAAATATGGGGGACTGAAGCTTTCTTT
CASSEIWGTEAFF
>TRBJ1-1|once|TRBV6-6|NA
TGTGCCAGCCGAGGGTGGGGGGGCACTGAAGCTTTCTTT
CASRGWGGTEAFF
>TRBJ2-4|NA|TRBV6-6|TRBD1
TGTGCCAGCAGTTATGAGGGGACAGGGAAAAACATTCAGTACTTC
CASSYEGTGKNIQYF
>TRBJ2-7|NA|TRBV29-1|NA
TGCAGCGTTGCTTCAGGGGCCTACGAGCAGTACTTC
CSVASGAYEQYF
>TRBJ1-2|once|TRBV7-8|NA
TGTGCCAGCAGCTTAGGGCACAGGGACTATGGCTACACCTTC
CASSLGHRDYGYTF
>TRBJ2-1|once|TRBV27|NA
TGTGCCAGCAGTTTACGCCTACCGGGTCCTCGCTACAATGAGCAGTTCTTC
CASSLRLPGPRYNEQFF
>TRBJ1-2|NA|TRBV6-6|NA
TGTGCCAGCAGATTCGACAGCCTAAACTATGGCTACACCTTC
CASRFDSLNYGYTF
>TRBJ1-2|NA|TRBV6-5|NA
TGTGCCAGCAAAGGGGAAGCGATTAACTATGGCTACACCTTC
CASKGEAINYGYTF
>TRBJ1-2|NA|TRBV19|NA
TGTGCCAGTAGTGTCGACTCGGCCCGGGGCTATGGCTACACCTTC
CASSVDSARGYGYTF
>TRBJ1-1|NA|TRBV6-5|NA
TGTGCCAGCAGCGAACGGGCCACTGAAGCTTTCTTT
CASSERATEAFF
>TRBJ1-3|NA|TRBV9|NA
TGTGCCAGCAGCGTAGTCGGGACCGGTGGAAACACCATATATTTT
CASSVVGTGGNTIYF
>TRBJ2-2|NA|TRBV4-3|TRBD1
TGCGCCAGCAGCCGCACCGGGACAGACACCGGGGAGCTGTTTTTT
CASSRTGTDTGELFF
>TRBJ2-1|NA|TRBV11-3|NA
TGTGCCAGCAGCTTAGGCGGCCAGGACAATGAGCAGTTCTTC
CASSLGGQDNEQFF
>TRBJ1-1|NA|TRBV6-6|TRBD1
TGTGCCAGCAGAAGACAGGGCCAGAACACTGAAGCTTTCTTT
CASRRQGQNTEAFF
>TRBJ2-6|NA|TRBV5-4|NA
TGTGCCAGCAGCCTGGGCGGTTCTGGGGCCAACGTCCTGACTTTC
CASSLGGSGANVLTF
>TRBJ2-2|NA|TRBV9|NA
TGTGCCAGCAGCGTTCCCCTACCCACAGGGGAGGCCGGGGAGCTGTTTTTT
CASSVPLPTGEAGELFF
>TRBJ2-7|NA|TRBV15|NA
TGTGCCACCAGCAGTTATCCAGGGGTGACCTACGAGCAGTACTTC
CATSSYPGVTYEQYF
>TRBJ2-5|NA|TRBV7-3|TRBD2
TGTGCCAGCAGCTCCCGTGAGGGAGGGAAAGAGACCCAGTACTTC
CASSSREGGKETQYF
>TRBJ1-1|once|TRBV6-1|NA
TGTGCCAGCGGGAAAATAGGAGCGGAGGCTGAAGCTTTCTTT
CASGKIGAEAEAFF
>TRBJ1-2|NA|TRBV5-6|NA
TGTGCCAGCAGCTTGGGTGGGGGCCTTAATGGCTACACCTTC
CASSLGGGLNGYTF
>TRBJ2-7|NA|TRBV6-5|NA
TGTGCCAGCAGTCCCCCGGAATACGAGCAGTACTTC
CASSPPEYEQYF
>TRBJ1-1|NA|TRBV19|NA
TGTGCCAGTAGTATAAACGGACCGGGGGCTGAAGCTTTCTTT
CASSINGPGAEAFF
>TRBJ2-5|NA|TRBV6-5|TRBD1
TGTGCCAGCAGTCGGGGACAGGGGGAGACCCAGTACTTC
CASSRGQGETQYF
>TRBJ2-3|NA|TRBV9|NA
TGTGCCAGCAGCGTAGATTCCGGGACAACAGATACGCAGTATTTT
CASSVDSGTTDTQYF
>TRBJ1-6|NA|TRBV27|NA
TGTGCCAGCAGTTTATCGATGAGGGCCCCTAATTCACCCCTCCACTTT
CASSLSMRAPNSPLHF
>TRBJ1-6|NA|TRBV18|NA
TGTGCCAGCTCACCAGCCAACAGGCCAAATTCACCCCTCCACTTT
CASSPANRPNSPLHF
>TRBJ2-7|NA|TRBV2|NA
TGTGCCAGCAGACAGCAGGTCGAGCAGTACTTC
CASRQQVEQYF
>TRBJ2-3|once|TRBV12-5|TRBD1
TGTGCTAGTGGTTTTGGGGACAGGGGGCGTGCAGATACGCAGTATTTT
CASGFGDRGRADTQYF
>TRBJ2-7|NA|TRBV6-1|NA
TGTGCCAGCAGTGAACAGGGGTCAATCTCCTACGAGCAGTACTTC
CASSEQGSISYEQYF
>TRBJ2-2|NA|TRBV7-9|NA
TGTGCCAGCAGGGCTAGCACCGGGGAGCTGTTTTTT
CASRASTGELFF